Listed below are T cell receptor beta chains from one sample, sequenced in a study of T cell repertoires in cytomegalovirus infection. TCRdb passed the reads through MiXCR, listing each CDR3 protein once. This sample has more than 150,000 distinct CDR3 sequences, with 25% to 30% found just once. Material: PBMCs. The receptors were gathered from a human donor in good health (CMV status not recorded). Some clones in this sample may be carry-over from other donors' samples. Each CDR3 is given with its conserved first and last residue. Each record gives: D gene, V gene, clone size, J gene, CDR3 DNA, CDR3 protein. The D gene is left open where the match is weak. Only part of the rows carry a size: once, few, many, or a class if the clone is expanded.

NA	TRBV29-1	NA	TRBJ2-1	TGCAGCGCCGAGGGGAGGTTTGAGCAGTTCTTC	CSAEGRFEQFF
NA	TRBV7-2	NA	TRBJ1-2	TGTGCCAGCAGCTTAGGAGGGTTTGATGGCTACACCTTC	CASSLGGFDGYTF
TRBD2	TRBV12-3/TRBV12-4	NA	TRBJ2-5	TGTGCCAGCAGTCACTGGACTAGCGGGGGTGGGGAGACCCAGTACTTC	CASSHWTSGGGETQYF
TRBD1	TRBV7-2	many	TRBJ1-1	TGTGCCAGCAGCTCCCGACAGGGTGGAACTGAAGCTTTCTTT	CASSSRQGGTEAFF
NA	TRBV28	few	TRBJ1-2	TGTGCCAGCACCCTAGGTATATCGCGGTTCTGGGACTATGGCTACACCTTC	CASTLGISRFWDYGYTF
TRBD1	TRBV2	few	TRBJ1-2	TGTGCCAGCAGTGCGGAGGGGGCGGATGGCTACACCTTC	CASSAEGADGYTF
NA	TRBV7-2	NA	TRBJ2-7	TGTGCCAGCAGCCCGGACAGAAACCCATCCTACGAGCAGTACTTC	CASSPDRNPSYEQYF
NA	TRBV6-2/TRBV6-3	NA	TRBJ1-1	TGTGCCAGCTTGAAGGGGGGCGTGAACACTGAAGCTTTCTTT	CASLKGGVNTEAFF
TRBD1	TRBV12-3/TRBV12-4	NA	TRBJ1-2	TGTGCCAGCAGTTTAGAACAGGGGTTCTATGGCTACACCTTC	CASSLEQGFYGYTF
NA	TRBV6-1	few	TRBJ2-6	TGTGCCAGCAGTGAAGAGGGGGGTTCCGGGGCCAACGTCCTGACTTTC	CASSEEGGSGANVLTF